This record concerns one T cell receptor (beta chain) sequence. The data stem from a study of blood T cell repertoires in COVID-19. Whole-study context: PBMCs, B-cell-depleted T cells, or T cells were the source of the cDNA or gDNA that made up the material.

Enrollment of patients from Seattle took place during active infection, with longitudinal follow-up. This CDR3 comprises 17 residues. Trimming stripped 4 bases from V and 5 bases from J, with 21 bases between. Germline V gene sequence: CDR1 SGHAT, CDR2 FQNNGV. Method: immunoSEQ multiplex PCR; TCRdb's copy keeps in-frame clones and lacks some. The sample has about 390,000 clones; around 87% are singletons. What was sequenced was peripheral blood. The chain recombines TRBV11-2 with TRBJ2-1, with D maybe TRBD1 (6 bases). This receptor was taken from a woman aged 55-69 years with COVID-19, enrolled during active disease. The CDR3 DNA reads TGTGCCAGCAGCTCACACCCAGGCACAGGGACGGACAATGAGCAGTTCTTC. Translation gives CASSSHPGTGTDNEQFF.